Following are 20 T cell receptor beta chains from one sample sequenced in a study of blood T cells in healthy people across ages. A J-beta primer mix and a sample-barcoded 5' primer were used in a second PCR of roughly 7 to 12 cycles. TCRdb re-analysed the 5' RACE reads in MiXCR, keeping a single row per CDR3 protein. The sample contains about 1,400,000 distinct CDR3 sequences, around 42% of which appear only once. Sequencing was carried out using blood. The source is a woman aged 18-29 years in good health.

CDR3 sequence (DNA): TGTGCCAGCAGCAAACGGACCTCAGGTTCCTACAATGAGCAGTACTTC. As protein: CASSKRTSGSYNEQYF. The rearrangement uses TRBV9 and TRBJ2-1; D gene ambiguous. Gene TRBJ2-7 matches the end of the DNA better, so the J call may be wrong. CDR1 SGDLS and CDR2 YYNGEE come from the germline V gene. The CDR3 contains 16 residues.

The rearrangement joins TRBV7-2 to TRBJ2-7; 10 bases are a match to TRBD2. There are 18 residues in the CDR3. Per the germline V gene, CDR1 is SGHTA and CDR2 is FQGNSA. V was pared by 5 bases and J by 7 bases, with 20 bases of the junction left unmatched. CDR3 DNA sequence: TGTGCCAGCAGCCCCCACGGCGGTAGCGGGAGGAAAGAATCTGAGCAGTACTTC. Encoded protein: CASSPHGGSGRKESEQYF.

This sequence joins TRBV29-1 and TRBJ2-7; TRBD1 matches 7 bases. The V segment lost 3 bases and the J segment 1 base; nucleotides outside the gene matches: 6. The CDR3 extends over 14 amino acids. Germline-derived CDR1 and CDR2 are SQVTM and ANQGSEA. CDR3 amino acids: CSVEGSGGSYEQYF. The CDR3 nucleotides read TGCAGCGTTGAGGGGTCAGGGGGTTCCTACGAGCAGTACTTC.

The CDR3 loop is CASSLRGSANYGYTF. In DNA, the CDR3 is TGCGCCAGCAGCTTGAGGGGTTCGGCTAACTATGGCTACACCTTC. The chain carries TRBV5-1 and TRBJ1-2; weak D call: TRBD1 (5 bases). CDR1 and CDR2 (germline): SGHRS, YFSETQ. V lost 1 base and J lost 0, with 10 bases in between. This CDR3 comprises 15 residues.

This clonotype was seen only a few times. The chain joins TRBV20-1 to TRBJ2-1; D assignment may be TRBD1 or TRBD2 (5 bases each). The V and J ends lost 3 bases and 0 bases respectively, with 18 bases between them. Germline V gene data show CDR1 as DFQATT and CDR2 as SNEGSKA (reference sequence). The CDR3 extends over 17 amino acids. The chain's CDR3 is CSASSTLKGSSYNEQFF. The DNA for the CDR3 is TGCAGTGCTAGTTCGACACTAAAGGGGAGCTCCTACAATGAGCAGTTCTTC.

The chain recombines TRBV10-2 with TRBJ2-1, with TRBD2 matching 10 bases. CDR1 WSHSY and CDR2 SAAADI come from the germline V gene. Unmatched junction bases numbered 8, after V lost 8 bases and J lost 4 bases. There are 15 residues in the CDR3. Written as DNA, the CDR3 is TGCGCCAGCTTGGTTAGCGGGGGGATATACAATGAGCAGTTCTTC. Protein product: CASLVSGGIYNEQFF.

Concerning this clonotype itself: A much bigger clone sits one base away, suggesting this may be a read error. The rearrangement uses TRBV12-3 or TRBV12-4 and TRBJ1-4; D is possibly TRBD1 (6 bases). The CDR3 is made up of 15 amino acids. This CDR3 is CDSSPTGTNNEKLFF. The DNA for the CDR3 is TGTGACAGCAGTCCTACCGGGACAAATAATGAAAAACTGTTTTTT.

This clonotype appeared a few times. The V gene is TRBV11-2, the J gene TRBJ2-7; maybe TRBD1 (5 bases). The V and J ends lost 3 bases and 5 bases respectively, with 11 bases between them. This CDR3 region has 13 residues. Germline CDR1 and CDR2: SGHAT and FQNNGV. The CDR3 loop is CASSFPTGHEQYF. CDR3 nucleotide sequence: TGTGCCAGCAGCTTCCCAACAGGTCACGAGCAGTACTTC.

The CDR3 region is CASSGDRGAEEQYF. CDR3 coding DNA: TGTGCCAGCAGTGGGGACAGGGGGGCGGAGGAGCAGTACTTC. V gene TRBV7-9 combines with J gene TRBJ2-5, with TRBD1 identical over 11 bases. The CDR3 runs to 14 residues. Looked up from germline, CDR1 is SEHNR and CDR2 is FQNEAQ (reference sequence). V shed 6 bases and J 11 bases; nucleotides not matched to a gene: 11.

The sample holds a few counts of this clonotype. This chain connects TRBV28 to TRBJ1-2, with D unresolved. The CDR3 is made up of 15 amino acids. V lost 1 base and J lost 8, with 17 bases in between. Germline lookup yields CDR1 MDHEN and CDR2 SYDVKM. CDR3 sequence reads: CASSLSWMAPRGYTF. The CDR3 DNA sequence: TGTGCCAGCAGTTTATCATGGATGGCCCCGAGGGGCTACACCTTC.

V gene TRBV20-1 combines with J gene TRBJ2-3; 9 bases align to TRBD2. Per the germline V gene, CDR1 is DFQATT and CDR2 is SNEGSKA (reference sequence). The CDR3 consists of 20 residues. The ends lost 3 bases at V and 2 bases at J; junction bases unmatched: 21. The CDR3 here is CSARGLGRGGAGGPTDTQYF. The CDR3 DNA sequence: TGCAGTGCTAGGGGCCTGGGTAGGGGAGGAGCGGGAGGACCCACAGATACGCAGTATTTT.

The chain recombines TRBV5-4 with TRBJ2-1; 8 nucleotides agree with TRBD2. Germline CDR1 and CDR2: SGHNT and YYREEE (reference sequence). This CDR3 has 16 residues. V lost 3 bases and J lost 7; bases outside the gene matches: 12. CDR3 amino acids: CASSSGAGGRKNEQFF. For the CDR3, the DNA is TGTGCCAGCAGCTCGGGGGCGGGGGGCCGTAAGAATGAGCAGTTCTTC.

This chain connects TRBV2 to TRBJ1-1; D remains ambiguous. This CDR3 is 15 amino acids long. V lost 5 bases and J 4 bases, leaving 17 bases between the germline ends. Germline CDR1 is SNHLY and CDR2 is FYNNEI. CDR3 bases: TGTGCCAGCAGTCCCGAGTGGGTATTGGGCACTGAAGCTTTCTTT. Protein: CASSPEWVLGTEAFF.

This clonotype was found a few times. The V call is TRBV5-1, the J call TRBJ2-3; D uncertain. Germline V lookup: CDR1 SGHRS, CDR2 YFSETQ. This CDR3 contains 14 residues. Deletions cut 0 bases from V and 3 bases from J, with 8 bases between. CDR3 DNA sequence: TGCGCCAGCAGCTTGGAACCAGGTACAGATACGCAGTATTTT. This translates into CASSLEPGTDTQYF.

This clonotype turned up a few times. The chain uses TRBV20-1 and TRBJ2-6; D unresolved. The CDR3 is 17 residues long. Trimming removed 6 bases from V and 0 bases from J, with 18 bases in between. Germline CDR1 and CDR2: DFQATT and SNEGSKA (reference sequence). This chain's CDR3 is CSAFPRGPTSGANVLTF. In nucleotides, the CDR3 is TGCAGTGCCTTCCCTCGTGGACCGACCTCTGGGGCCAACGTCCTGACTTTC.

The CDR3 here is CSARGPLGYTF. The CDR3 DNA reads as TGCAGTGCTAGAGGACCGTTGGGCTACACCTTC. The rearrangement joins TRBV20-1 to TRBJ1-2, with no clear D. The germline V gene has CDR1 DFQATT and CDR2 SNEGSKA (reference sequence). This CDR3 has 11 residues. The V and J ends lost 1 base and 8 bases respectively, with 8 bases between them.

The chain combines TRBV12-3 or TRBV12-4 with TRBJ2-7; D is possibly TRBD1 (6 bases). Deletions cut 3 bases from V and 5 bases from J, with 11 bases between. The CDR3 has 13 residues. The CDR3 is CASSFQGKNEQYF. Here the CDR3 DNA reads TGTGCCAGCAGTTTTCAGGGGAAGAACGAGCAGTACTTC.

This clonotype was picked up a small number of times. This chain joins TRBV5-1 and TRBJ2-2, with 8 nucleotides matching TRBD2. V was clipped by 0 bases and J by 4 bases; unmatched bases: 5. In germline, CDR1 is SGHRS, CDR2 YFSETQ. This CDR3 region has 16 residues. The CDR3 DNA reads TGCGCCAGCAGCTTGGCCAGCGGGAGCCCCACCGGGGAGCTGTTTTTT. Its translation is CASSLASGSPTGELFF. Looking up the rest from reference TRBV5-1 and TRBJ2-2 gives the full variable domain: KAGVTQTPRYLIKTRGQQVTLSCSPISGHRSVSWYQQTPGQGLQFLFEYFSETQRNKGNFPGRFSGRQFSNSRSEMNVSTLELGDSALYLCASSLASGSPTGELFFGEGSRLTVL.

The rearrangement links TRBV10-3 to TRBJ1-2; possible D gene TRBD1, 6 bases. Germline V CDR1 and CDR2: ENHRY, SYGVKD. Trimming pared 4 bases from V and 8 bases from J, leaving 20 bases between. The CDR3 runs to 15 residues. The DNA of the CDR3 is TGTGCCATCAGTGTTTCGGGACAAATGGCTAGAGGCTACACCTTC. Its translation is CAISVSGQMARGYTF.

A few counts support this clonotype. J is TRBJ2-7 and V is TRBV11-1, with 9 bases matching TRBD1. The J segment lost 3 bases and the V segment lost 4 bases, leaving 7 bases of the junction unmatched. Looked up from germline, CDR1 is SGHAT and CDR2 is FQDESV (reference sequence). This CDR3 region has 15 residues. CDR3 region: CASSSTGQGHYEQYF. In nucleotides, the CDR3 is TGTGCCAGCAGCTCAACGGGACAGGGACACTACGAGCAGTACTTC. Full variable domain (remainder filled in from reference TRBV11-1 and TRBJ2-7): EAEVAQSPRYKITEKSQAVAFWCDPISGHATLYWYRQILGQGPELLVQFQDESVVDDSQLPKDRFSAERLKGVDSTLKIQPAELGDSAMYLCASSSTGQGHYEQYFGPGTRLTVT.